These 32 T cell receptor beta chains were sequenced from one sample in a study of T cell responses to AZD1222 COVID-19 vaccine. Profiled with immunoSEQ multiplex PCR; TCRdb holds only in-frame clones, not every one. The data hold about 180,000 clones, with about 90% observed a single time. The sample was peripheral blood, taken 28 days after the second AZD1222 dose. These receptors were taken from an adult who received the AZD1222 COVID-19 vaccine.

The chain has TRBV30 and TRBJ2-7; either TRBD1 or TRBD2 may fit D (5 bases each). Trimming cost V 4 bases and J 5 bases, with 12 bases left between them. Per germline, CDR1 GTSNPN and CDR2 SVGIG (reference sequence). This CDR3 is 12 amino acids long. The CDR3 nucleotides are TGTGCCTGGACTCCTTCGGGGCACGAGCAGTACTTC. Translated, it gives CAWTPSGHEQYF.

This chain joins TRBV2 and TRBJ2-2; unclear D gene. With 6 bases removed from V and 4 bases from J, the gap between germline ends came to 3 bases. Germline-derived CDR1 and CDR2 are SNHLY and FYNNEI. CDR3 length: 11 amino acids. CDR3 amino acids: CASRTTGELFF. The CDR3 DNA reads as TGTGCCAGCAGAACCACCGGGGAGCTGTTTTTT. Using reference TRBV2 and TRBJ2-2 for the parts outside the CDR3, the full variable domain is EPEVTQTPSHQVTQMGQEVILRCVPISNHLYFYWYRQILGQKVEFLVSFYNNEISEKSEIFDDQFSVERPDGSNFTLKIRSTKLEDSAMYFCASRTTGELFFGEGSRLTVL.

The V gene is TRBV15, the J gene TRBJ1-2; TRBD1 aligns across 9 bases. The trim removed 9 bases at V and 7 bases at J, leaving 6 bases unmatched. The CDR3 loop spans 12 amino acids. Germline V gene sequence: CDR1 LNHNV, CDR2 YYDKDF (reference sequence). Here the CDR3 DNA reads TGTGCCACGGGACAGGGAGATCTTGGCTACACCTTC. As protein: CATGQGDLGYTF.

The CDR3 spells CASSFVGSGNYEQYF. The CDR3 DNA sequence: TGCGCCAGCAGCTTCGTGGGGAGCGGAAACTACGAGCAGTACTTC. The chain employs TRBV5-1 and TRBJ2-7, with D perhaps TRBD2 (5 bases). CDR1 is SGHRS, CDR2 YFSETQ, per germline. This CDR3 is 15 amino acids long. V lost 2 bases to trimming and J lost 3 bases, with 15 bases between them.

The genes are TRBV5-1 and TRBJ2-1; D is undetermined. V was trimmed by 2 bases and J by 4 bases, leaving 7 bases between them. In germline, CDR1 is SGHRS, CDR2 YFSETQ. This CDR3 is built from 13 residues. The CDR3 loop reads CASSFPTYNEQFF. For the CDR3, the DNA is TGCGCCAGCAGCTTTCCAACATACAATGAGCAGTTCTTC.

The rearrangement links TRBV30 to TRBJ2-2; TRBD2 is a possible D gene (7 bases). Germline CDR1 reads GTSNPN; CDR2 reads SVGIG (reference sequence). The V end lost 2 bases, the J end lost 11 bases, and 12 bases lay between the germline ends. The CDR3 spans 12 residues. This CDR3 reads CAWSTGGGELFF. DNA for the CDR3: TGTGCCTGGAGTACTGGGGGGGGCGAGCTGTTTTTT.

V and J are TRBV28 and TRBJ2-7, with 8 nucleotides matching TRBD1. Germline CDR1 and CDR2: MDHEN and SYDVKM. The trim removed 4 bases at V and 3 bases at J, leaving 8 bases unmatched. The CDR3 sequence is 15 residues long. CDR3 sequence: CASSSPGQAVYEQYF. The CDR3 nucleotides read TGTGCCAGCAGTTCCCCGGGACAGGCGGTCTACGAGCAGTACTTC.

The rearrangement uses TRBV30 and TRBJ2-7, with D unclear. V was shortened by 3 bases and J by 5 bases, with 14 bases between the two germline ends. Germline V lookup: CDR1 GTSNPN, CDR2 SVGIG (reference sequence). This CDR3 region has 13 residues. The CDR3 spells CAWSPMGINEQYF. The CDR3 nucleotides read TGTGCCTGGAGCCCTATGGGGATCAACGAGCAGTACTTC.

CDR3: CASSLSQEGNQPQHF. For the CDR3, the DNA is TGTGCCAGCAGTTTGAGCCAGGAGGGCAATCAGCCCCAGCATTTT. The rearrangement links TRBV28 to TRBJ1-5; D gene uncertain. V was clipped by 3 bases and J by 2 bases, with 11 bases between them. Per the germline V gene, CDR1 is MDHEN and CDR2 is SYDVKM. The CDR3 is 15 residues long.

V gene TRBV12-3 or TRBV12-4 combines with J gene TRBJ1-2; D is ambiguous. This CDR3 is built from 13 residues. V shed 1 base and J shed 4 bases, with 7 bases lying between them. CDR3 DNA: TGTGCCAGCAGTTTAGGAGGGCTCTATGGCTACACCTTC. Its translation is CASSLGGLYGYTF.

This sequence joins TRBV5-4 and TRBJ1-1; a weak D match, TRBD1 (5 bases). CDR3 length equals 14 residues. The germline V and J ends were trimmed by 1 base and 6 bases, with 13 bases remaining between them. Germline-derived CDR1 and CDR2 are SGHNT and YYREEE (reference sequence). CDR3 sequence: CASSLRGGGPEAFF. The CDR3 region has the DNA TGTGCCAGCAGCTTGAGGGGAGGAGGTCCTGAAGCTTTCTTT.

The rearrangement uses TRBV13 and TRBJ2-2; no clear D gene. The V end was cut by 0 bases, the J end by 0 bases, with 11 bases between. The CDR3 spans 17 residues. Germline V lookup: CDR1 PRHDT, CDR2 FYEKMQ (reference sequence). The CDR3 sequence is CASSLGTTYANTGELFF. In nucleotides, the CDR3 is TGTGCCAGCAGCTTAGGGACGACCTACGCGAACACCGGGGAGCTGTTTTTT.

CDR3 coding DNA: TGCGCCAGCAGTGAGGGGGCCTTCTACGAGCAGTACTTC. It translates to CASSEGAFYEQYF. The chain is built from TRBV10-1 and TRBJ2-7; possible D gene TRBD1, 5 bases. Per germline, CDR1 WNHNN and CDR2 SYGVQD (reference sequence). V gave up 2 bases and J gave up 3 bases, with 8 bases separating them. CDR3 length: 13 residues.

V and J are TRBV5-5 and TRBJ1-6, with 8 bases that match TRBD1. CDR3 length equals 14 residues. J lost 8 bases, V lost 0 bases, and 1 base had no gene match. CDR1 and CDR2 (germline): SGHKS, YYEKEE (reference sequence). The CDR3 coding sequence is TGTGCCAGCAGCTTGGAACAGGGGGATTCACCCCTCCACTTT. Translating gives CASSLEQGDSPLHF.

The CDR3 loop is CASSLSTDYGYTF. The CDR3 DNA sequence: TGTGCCAGCAGCTTATCGACGGACTATGGCTACACCTTC. The chain couples TRBV11-2 to TRBJ1-2; D unresolved. This CDR3 comprises 13 residues. CDR1 is SGHAT and CDR2 is FQNNGV in the germline V gene. V was cut by 2 bases and J by 3 bases, with 7 bases left in between.

The chain couples TRBV5-1 to TRBJ1-2; TRBD1 aligns across 12 bases. Germline CDR1 is SGHRS and CDR2 is YFSETQ. Germline trimming cut 4 bases from V and 6 bases from J; bases unmatched to any gene: 10. The CDR3 sequence is 16 residues long. The CDR3 loop is CASSLGQGAVGNGYTF. CDR3 coding DNA: TGCGCCAGCAGCCTGGGACAGGGGGCGGTTGGCAATGGCTACACCTTC.

The chain recombines TRBV7-8 with TRBJ1-2; 7 bases map to TRBD1. CDR3 length: 16 amino acids. V was clipped by 3 bases and J by 4 bases; unmatched bases: 11. Germline lookup yields CDR1 SGHVS and CDR2 FQNEAQ. Written as DNA, the CDR3 is TGTGCCAGCAGCTTCGGACAGGCCGGAGGGTTCTATGGCTACACCTTC. Its translation is CASSFGQAGGFYGYTF.

The genes are TRBV7-8 and TRBJ2-2; D gene unclear. The length of the CDR3 is 12 residues. Germline CDR1 and CDR2: SGHVS and FQNEAQ. V gave up 4 bases and J gave up 7 bases, with 7 bases separating them. CDR3 amino acids: CASSSRIGELFF. The CDR3 DNA reads TGTGCCAGCAGCTCTCGGATCGGGGAGCTGTTTTTT. The whole variable domain, remainder taken from reference TRBV7-8 and TRBJ2-2, is GAGVSQSPRYKVAKRGQDVALRCDPISGHVSLFWYQQALGQGPEFLTYFQNEAQLDKSGLPSDRFFAERPEGSVSTLKIQRTQQEDSAVYLCASSSRIGELFFGEGSRLTVL.

The table lists this clone with a few counts. The J gene is TRBJ2-2, the V gene TRBV15; D perhaps matches TRBD2 (5 bases). CDR3 size: 15 residues. Between the trimmed V and J ends, which lost 0 bases and 6 bases, there was a span of 11 bases. CDR1 and CDR2 (germline): LNHNV, YYDKDF (reference sequence). The CDR3 region is CATSRDLGNAGELFF. DNA for the CDR3: TGTGCCACCAGCAGAGATCTCGGGAATGCCGGGGAGCTGTTTTTT.

The V gene is TRBV27, the J gene TRBJ1-1, with 9 bases lining up with TRBD1. The CDR3 totals 15 residues. The V gene end was trimmed by 6 bases and the J gene end by 0 bases; junction bases not matched to a gene: 5. CDR1 is MNHEY, CDR2 SMNVEV, per germline (reference sequence). This CDR3 reads CASRGQGMVNTEAFF. As DNA, the CDR3 is TGTGCCAGCAGAGGACAGGGGATGGTGAACACTGAAGCTTTCTTT.

The chain joins TRBV6-5 to TRBJ1-1; 9 bases agree with TRBD1. The germline gives CDR1 MNHEY, CDR2 SVGAGI. V shed 6 bases and J 3 bases; nucleotides not matched to a gene: 8. The CDR3 has 15 residues. The CDR3 protein is CASRRAGTGYTEAFF. The CDR3 nucleotides read TGTGCCAGCAGGAGGGCCGGGACAGGGTACACTGAAGCTTTCTTT.

This clone was detected only once. The chain recombines TRBV6-2 or TRBV6-3 with TRBJ2-7, with D uncertain. This CDR3 contains 12 residues. Per the germline V gene, CDR1 is MNHEY and CDR2 is SVGEGT. The ends were cut back, 2 bases at V and 2 bases at J, with 4 bases in the middle. CDR3 nucleotides: TGTGCCAGCAGTTACGATCCCTACGAGCAGTACTTC. Its translation is CASSYDPYEQYF.

This chain connects TRBV25-1 to TRBJ1-2; D may be TRBD1 (6 bases). Trimming pared 3 bases from V and 8 bases from J, leaving 10 bases between. This CDR3 contains 12 residues. The germline V gene has CDR1 MGHDK and CDR2 SYGVNS. Here the CDR3 reads CASSEGAAGYTF. The CDR3, as DNA: TGTGCCAGCAGTGAGGGGGCGGCGGGCTACACCTTC.

In this sample, this clone turned up a few times. CDR3: CASSKSPTSGGTGELFF. CDR3 coding DNA: TGTGCCAGCAGTAAATCCCCGACTAGCGGGGGGACCGGGGAGCTGTTTTTT. V gene TRBV7-6 combines with J gene TRBJ2-2; 13 bases line up with TRBD2. Germline loops: CDR1 SGHVS, CDR2 FNYEAQ. V shed 6 bases and J 5 bases; nucleotides not matched to a gene: 9. The length of the CDR3 is 17 residues.

The CDR3 region is CASSLQGRHEQYF. The CDR3 nucleotides read TGTGCCAGCAGTTTACAGGGACGGCACGAGCAGTACTTC. The V gene is TRBV27, the J gene TRBJ2-7; D possibly matches TRBD1 or TRBD2 (5 bases each). CDR1 is MNHEY and CDR2 is SMNVEV in the germline V gene (reference sequence). V gave up 2 bases and J gave up 5 bases, with 10 bases separating them. This CDR3 has 13 amino acids.

The chain uses TRBV19 and TRBJ2-3; the match to TRBD2 covers 7 bases. The V and J ends lost 7 bases and 3 bases, in that order; junction bases with no gene match: 10. This CDR3 comprises 15 residues. Germline lookup yields CDR1 LNHDA and CDR2 SQIVND (reference sequence). CDR3 bases: TGTGCCAGTACCCCAAGGAGGGGAGGGACAGATACGCAGTATTTT. Its translation is CASTPRRGGTDTQYF.

The gene calls are TRBV27 and TRBJ1-4, with no clear D. Germline CDR1 reads MNHEY; CDR2 reads SMNVEV (reference sequence). V shed 4 bases and J shed 0 bases, with 15 bases lying between them. This CDR3 spans 17 amino acids. CDR3 protein: CASSSRKGVATNEKLFF. DNA for the CDR3: TGTGCCAGCAGTTCTCGTAAGGGTGTAGCAACTAATGAAAAACTGTTTTTT.

The chain uses TRBV15 and TRBJ1-2; D is ambiguous. CDR1 and CDR2 from the germline V gene are LNHNV and YYDKDF (reference sequence). Trimming took 3 bases from V and 3 from J, leaving 2 bases between them. CDR3 length: 11 residues. CDR3 bases: TGTGCCACCAGCAGGGACTATGGCTACACCTTC. The encoded protein is CATSRDYGYTF.

The CDR3 region is CASSLEGDGAYNEQFF. CDR3 nucleotides: TGTGCCAGCAGCTTAGAAGGGGACGGTGCCTACAATGAGCAGTTCTTC. This sequence joins TRBV11-2 and TRBJ2-1; perhaps D is TRBD1 or TRBD2 (5 bases each). The germline V gene encodes CDR1 SGHAT and CDR2 FQNNGV. The CDR3 length is 16 residues. With 0 bases removed from V and 2 bases from J, the gap between germline ends came to 11 bases.

V is TRBV30 and J is TRBJ2-5; D is perhaps TRBD2 (6 bases). The CDR3 is 13 residues long. Trimming removed 0 bases from V and 6 bases from J, with 11 bases in between. The germline CDR1 and CDR2 sequences are GTSNPN and SVGIG (reference sequence). The CDR3 DNA follows: TGTGCCTGGAGTGTAGGAGGGGTGAAGACCCAGTACTTC. This encodes CAWSVGGVKTQYF.

The chain carries TRBV5-1 and TRBJ2-7; TRBD1 agrees at 7 bases. CDR3 length: 15 residues. From germline, CDR1 is SGHRS and CDR2 YFSETQ. The V and J ends lost 4 bases and 2 bases, in that order; junction bases with no gene match: 9. This CDR3 is CASSQTGDGAYEQYF. Here the CDR3 DNA reads TGCGCCAGCAGCCAAACAGGGGATGGGGCCTACGAGCAGTACTTC.

This clone was found once. The rearrangement joins TRBV12-3 or TRBV12-4 to TRBJ1-5; D ambiguous. The CDR3 runs 13 residues. Trimming removed 3 bases from V and 9 bases from J, with 12 bases in between. The CDR3 DNA sequence: TGTGCCAGCAGTTTCGGGAGAATTGCGCCCCAGCATTTT. Its translation is CASSFGRIAPQHF.